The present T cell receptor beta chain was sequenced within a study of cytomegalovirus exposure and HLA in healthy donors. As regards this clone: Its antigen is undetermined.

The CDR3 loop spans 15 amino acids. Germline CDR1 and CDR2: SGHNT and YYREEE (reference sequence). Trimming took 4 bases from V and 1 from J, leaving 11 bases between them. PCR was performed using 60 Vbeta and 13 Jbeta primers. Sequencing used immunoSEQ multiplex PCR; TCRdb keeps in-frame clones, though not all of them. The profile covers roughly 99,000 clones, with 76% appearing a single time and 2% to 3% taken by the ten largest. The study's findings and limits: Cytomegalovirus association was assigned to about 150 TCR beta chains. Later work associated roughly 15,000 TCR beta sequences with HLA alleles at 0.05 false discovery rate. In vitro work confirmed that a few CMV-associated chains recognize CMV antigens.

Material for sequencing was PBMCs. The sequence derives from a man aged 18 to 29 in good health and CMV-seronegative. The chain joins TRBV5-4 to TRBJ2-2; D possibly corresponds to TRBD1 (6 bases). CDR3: CASSPGQLNTGELFF. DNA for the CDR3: TGTGCCAGCAGCCCGGGACAACTGAACACCGGGGAGCTGTTTTTT.